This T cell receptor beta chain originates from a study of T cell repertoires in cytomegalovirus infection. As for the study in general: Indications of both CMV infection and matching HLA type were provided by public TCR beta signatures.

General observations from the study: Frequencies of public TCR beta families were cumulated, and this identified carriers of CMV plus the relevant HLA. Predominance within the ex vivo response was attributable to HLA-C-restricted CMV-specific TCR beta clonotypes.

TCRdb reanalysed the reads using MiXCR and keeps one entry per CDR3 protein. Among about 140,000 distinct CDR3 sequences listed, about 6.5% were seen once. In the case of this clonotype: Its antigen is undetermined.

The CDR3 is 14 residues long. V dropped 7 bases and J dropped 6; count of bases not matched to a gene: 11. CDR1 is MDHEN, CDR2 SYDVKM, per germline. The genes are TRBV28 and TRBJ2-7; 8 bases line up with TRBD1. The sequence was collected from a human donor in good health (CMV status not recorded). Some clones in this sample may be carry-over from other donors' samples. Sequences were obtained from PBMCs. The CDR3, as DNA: TGTGCCAGCACCATGGGACAGGTCGGCCTCGAGCAGTACTTC. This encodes CASTMGQVGLEQYF.